The TCR beta chain under discussion was sequenced for a study of blood T cell repertoires in COVID-19. As for the study in general: Italy, Spain and the United States were the sources of the convalescent and acute COVID-19 samples.

The data were produced by immunoSEQ multiplex PCR, yet TCRdb's version contains in-frame clones alone and is incomplete. The table shows 120,000 or so clones, with roughly 87% occurring only once. The CDR3 length is 13 residues. V gave up 5 bases and J gave up 7 bases, with 15 bases separating them. CDR1 is SGHTA, CDR2 FQGNSA, per germline. The sequenced material came from peripheral blood. V usage is TRBV7-2 and J usage is TRBJ2-7; D gene ambiguous. The receptor was isolated from a human donor in a cohort sampled during active COVID-19. CDR3 region: CASSLEPSREQYF. In nucleotides, the CDR3 is TGTGCCAGCAGCCTAGAGCCTTCGAGGGAGCAGTACTTC.